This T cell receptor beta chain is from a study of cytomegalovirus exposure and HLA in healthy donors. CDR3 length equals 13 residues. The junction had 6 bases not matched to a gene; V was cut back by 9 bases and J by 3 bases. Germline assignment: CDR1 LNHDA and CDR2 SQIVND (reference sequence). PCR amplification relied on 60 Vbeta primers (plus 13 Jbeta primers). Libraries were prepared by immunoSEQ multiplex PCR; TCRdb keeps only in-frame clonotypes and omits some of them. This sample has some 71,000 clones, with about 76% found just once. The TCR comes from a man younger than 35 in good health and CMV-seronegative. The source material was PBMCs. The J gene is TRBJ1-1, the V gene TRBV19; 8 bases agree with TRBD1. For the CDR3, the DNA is TGTGCCAGCGGACCGACAGGGGACACTGAAGCTTTCTTT. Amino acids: CASGPTGDTEAFF.